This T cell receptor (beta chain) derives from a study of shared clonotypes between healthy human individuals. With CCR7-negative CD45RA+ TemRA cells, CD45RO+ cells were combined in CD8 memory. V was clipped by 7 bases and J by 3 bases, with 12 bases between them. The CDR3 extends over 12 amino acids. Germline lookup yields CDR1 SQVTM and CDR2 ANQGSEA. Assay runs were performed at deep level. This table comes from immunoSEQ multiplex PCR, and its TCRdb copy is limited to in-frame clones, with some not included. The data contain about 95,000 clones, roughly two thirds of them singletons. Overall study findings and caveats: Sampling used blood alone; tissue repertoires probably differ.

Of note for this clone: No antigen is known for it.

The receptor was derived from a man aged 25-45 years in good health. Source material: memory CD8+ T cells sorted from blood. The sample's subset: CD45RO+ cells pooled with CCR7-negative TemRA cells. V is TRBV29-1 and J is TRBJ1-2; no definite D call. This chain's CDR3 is CSARTRDYGYTF. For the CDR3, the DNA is TGCAGCGCCCGGACCCGCGACTATGGCTACACCTTC.